The 8 T cell receptor beta chains listed next were all sequenced from one sample in a study of blood T cells in healthy people across ages. A second PCR, run for about 6 to 12 cycles, used a sample-barcoded 5' primer plus a J-beta primer mix. TCRdb reanalysed the 5' RACE reads using MiXCR and keeps one entry per CDR3 protein. Seen here are some 1.5 million distinct CDR3 sequences, approximately 30% observed once, and the top ten hold more than 6%. The sequencing sample was made of blood. The receptors were sampled from a woman aged 25 to 45 in good health.

Only a few counts were recorded for this clonotype. This sequence joins TRBV7-6 and TRBJ2-1; maybe TRBD2 (6 bases). From germline, CDR1 is SGHVS and CDR2 FNYEAQ. The V and J ends lost 0 bases and 8 bases respectively, with 8 bases between them. This CDR3 contains 13 residues. For the CDR3, the DNA is TGTGCCAGCAGCTTAGCGACGGGGGATGAGCAGTTCTTC. Translation gives CASSLATGDEQFF.

The chain has TRBV29-1 and TRBJ1-1; no firm D call. The V and J ends lost 2 bases and 7 bases respectively, with 5 bases between them. Germline V lookup: CDR1 SQVTM, CDR2 ANQGSEA. The CDR3 extends over 10 amino acids. The DNA of the CDR3 is TGCAGCGTTGAAATACGTGAAGCTTTCTTT. This codes for CSVEIREAFF.

As concerns this clonotype: One base away lies a much larger clone, so this may be a sequencing read error. J is TRBJ2-1 and V is TRBV29-1; a weak D match, TRBD2 (6 bases). The CDR3 sequence is 13 residues long. Germline CDR1 reads SQVTM; CDR2 reads ANQGSEA. The CDR3 nucleotides are TGCAGCGTTGACGACGCAGCGGGCGATGAGCAGCTCTTC. It is translated as CSVDDAAGDEQLF.

CDR3 DNA sequence: TGTGCCAGCAGTTCCACCGGGGACAGAGAGACCCAGTACTTC. This encodes CASSSTGDRETQYF. The V gene is TRBV7-9, the J gene TRBJ2-5, with 7 bases fitting TRBD1. J was trimmed by 4 bases and V by 6 bases; bases with no gene match: 8. The germline gives CDR1 SEHNR, CDR2 FQNEAQ (reference sequence). The CDR3 loop spans 14 amino acids.

The rearrangement joins TRBV5-5 to TRBJ2-7, with 9 nucleotides matching TRBD1. CDR3 size: 17 residues. In germline, CDR1 is SGHKS, CDR2 YYEKEE (reference sequence). Trimming took 7 bases from V and 2 from J; bases not matched to a gene: 16. In nucleotides, the CDR3 is TGTGCCAGCCCTTCCCGGGGACAGGGATCACCCACCTACGAGCAGTACTTC. Translating gives CASPSRGQGSPTYEQYF.

The chain uses TRBV27 and TRBJ2-4; 8 bases match TRBD1. The CDR3 consists of 19 residues. Germline loops: CDR1 MNHEY, CDR2 SMNVEV (reference sequence). V gave up 8 bases and J gave up 3 bases; unmatched junction bases: 21. The CDR3 nucleotides read TGTGCCAGCGCAACCGGGACAGACACTCTAACAGGGGGCAAAAACATTCAGTACTTC. Protein: CASATGTDTLTGGKNIQYF.

This clonotype showed up just a few times. V usage is TRBV24-1 and J usage is TRBJ2-3; TRBD2 is a possible D gene (5 bases). This CDR3 comprises 15 residues. The germline V gene has CDR1 KGHDR and CDR2 SFDVKD. The germline V and J ends were trimmed by 3 bases and 8 bases, with 17 bases remaining between them. CDR3 region: CATSDDTRTLVTQYF. CDR3 bases: TGTGCCACCAGTGATGATACCAGGACTCTCGTTACGCAGTATTTT.

Many counts were recorded for this clonotype. J is TRBJ2-5 and V is TRBV4-1; 7 bases agree with TRBD1. CDR3 length equals 14 residues. CDR1 MGHRA and CDR2 YSYEKL come from the germline V gene. J gave up 4 bases and V 2 bases, and 4 bases lay outside the gene matches. The CDR3 reads CASSQRQGSETQYF. Written as DNA, the CDR3 is TGCGCCAGCAGCCAACGACAGGGTTCAGAGACCCAGTACTTC.